The 26 T cell receptor beta chains below come from one sample, sequenced in a study of shared clonotypes between healthy human individuals. The assay was immunoSEQ multiplex PCR, and TCRdb's table has in-frame clones only and misses some. The repertoire holds approximately 1.4 million clones, with approximately 98% as singletons. Sequencing used naive CD4+ T cells sorted from blood. Regarding subset: CD45RA+ positively selected. These receptors were collected from a young man in good health.

The CDR3 coding sequence is TGTGCCAGCAGCTTTGGGTTACAGGGGGCGTCCGGGGAGCTGTTTTTT. Translating it yields CASSFGLQGASGELFF. This rearrangement joins TRBV5-6 to TRBJ2-2; 9 nucleotides line up with TRBD1. In germline, CDR1 is SGHDT, CDR2 YYEEEE. The trim removed 2 bases at V and 6 bases at J, leaving 8 bases unmatched. The length of the CDR3 is 16 residues.

The V call is TRBV2, the J call TRBJ1-2; possibly TRBD1 for D (5 bases). V was shortened by 6 bases and J by 7 bases, with 15 bases between the two germline ends. Germline CDR1 is SNHLY and CDR2 is FYNNEI. CDR3 length: 13 amino acids. Here the CDR3 DNA reads TGTGCCAGCAGCATGGGCAGGGATGGTGGCTACACCTTC. The encoded protein is CASSMGRDGGYTF. The full variable domain, rest sourced from reference TRBV2 and TRBJ1-2, is EPEVTQTPSHQVTQMGQEVILRCVPISNHLYFYWYRQILGQKVEFLVSFYNNEISEKSEIFDDQFSVERPDGSNFTLKIRSTKLEDSAMYFCASSMGRDGGYTFGSGTRLTVV.

The rearrangement joins TRBV11-2 to TRBJ2-7; TRBD2 is a possible D gene (6 bases). CDR1 is SGHAT, CDR2 FQNNGV, per germline. The CDR3 has 16 amino acids. V gave up 4 bases and J gave up 2 bases, with 18 bases separating them. CDR3 nucleotides: TGTGCCAGCAGCTCGAGACCCGGGACTGGCACCTACGAGCAGTACTTC. It encodes CASSSRPGTGTYEQYF.

The CDR3 loop is CAWSVLTGGGSYNEQFF. The DNA for the CDR3 is TGTGCCTGGAGTGTTCTAACAGGGGGCGGCTCCTACAATGAGCAGTTCTTC. The chain is built from TRBV30 and TRBJ2-1, with 9 bases that match TRBD1. The trim removed 0 bases at V and 0 bases at J, leaving 6 bases unmatched. Germline-derived CDR1 and CDR2 are GTSNPN and SVGIG (reference sequence). The CDR3 length is 17 residues.

V usage is TRBV7-8 and J usage is TRBJ1-1, with D possibly being TRBD1 (5 bases). This CDR3 has 14 amino acids. Germline assignment: CDR1 SGHVS and CDR2 FQNEAQ. Deletions cut 5 bases from V and 0 bases from J, with 10 bases between. The CDR3 bases are TGTGCCAGCAGCGCACAGGAGATGAACACTGAAGCTTTCTTT. It yields the protein CASSAQEMNTEAFF.

The table lists this clone with a count of one. The V call is TRBV5-5, the J call TRBJ2-7, with TRBD1 identical over 7 bases. Germline loops: CDR1 SGHKS, CDR2 YYEKEE (reference sequence). This CDR3 is 14 amino acids long. V shed 3 bases, J shed 2 bases, and the junction held 5 bases outside the gene matches. The CDR3 nucleotides read TGTGCCAGCAGCTCAAACAGGGGAGCCTACGAGCAGTACTTC. It specifies CASSSNRGAYEQYF.

The V gene is TRBV5-4, the J gene TRBJ2-5; no clear D. Trimming took off 5 bases at V and 5 bases at J, with 10 bases between the two ends. The CDR3 extends over 12 amino acids. Germline assignment: CDR1 SGHNT and CDR2 YYREEE (reference sequence). CDR3: CASSAVGETQYF. For the CDR3, the DNA is TGTGCCAGCAGTGCAGTGGGGGAGACCCAGTACTTC.

The rearrangement uses TRBV7-9 and TRBJ2-7; perhaps TRBD1 as D (5 bases). CDR1 is SEHNR and CDR2 is FQNEAQ in the germline V gene (reference sequence). This CDR3 has 12 residues. Trimming cost V 6 bases and J 3 bases, with 9 bases left between them. This CDR3 reads CASSLTDYEQYF. The CDR3 DNA reads as TGTGCCAGCAGTCTGACAGACTACGAGCAGTACTTC.

This sequence joins TRBV5-4 and TRBJ1-1, with 7 nucleotides matching TRBD1. The CDR3 has 13 residues. The trim removed 5 bases at V and 4 bases at J, leaving 5 bases unmatched. CDR1 is SGHNT and CDR2 is YYREEE in the germline V gene (reference sequence). The CDR3 bases are TGTGCCAGCAGGGGCAGGGGGGGCACTGAAGCTTTCTTT. Translating it yields CASRGRGGTEAFF.

CDR3 in DNA: TGTGCCAGCAGCTTATGGGGGCGAGGAAACACCATATATTTT. Translating it yields CASSLWGRGNTIYF. The chain recombines TRBV7-2 with TRBJ1-3, with D possibly matching TRBD1 (6 bases). Germline V gene lookup returns CDR1 SGHTA and CDR2 FQGNSA. The CDR3 consists of 14 residues. The V gene lost 2 bases and the J gene lost 4 bases, with 9 bases spanning the gap.

The chain employs TRBV18 and TRBJ2-3; D is uncertain. V was cut by 1 base and J by 2 bases, with 13 bases left in between. This CDR3 region has 16 residues. CDR1 and CDR2 (germline): KGHSH, LQKENI. The CDR3 DNA sequence: TGTGCCAGCTCACCACTTTCTGCGGCCCACACAGATACGCAGTATTTT. Protein product: CASSPLSAAHTDTQYF.

The J gene is TRBJ2-1, the V gene TRBV5-1; 14 bases are shared with TRBD2. Looked up from germline, CDR1 is SGHRS and CDR2 is YFSETQ. V shed 4 bases and J 10 bases; nucleotides not matched to a gene: 7. CDR3 length: 15 residues. Here the CDR3 reads CASSLGTSGSEEQFF. CDR3 DNA sequence: TGCGCCAGCAGCCTAGGGACTAGCGGGAGTGAGGAGCAGTTCTTC.

The CDR3 here is CASSPDFLQEYSNQPQHF. The CDR3 DNA follows: TGTGCCAGCTCACCAGACTTCCTACAGGAATATAGCAATCAGCCCCAGCATTTT. The genes are TRBV18 and TRBJ1-5, with D possibly being TRBD1 (5 bases). Germline assignment: CDR1 KGHSH and CDR2 LQKENI. The CDR3 extends over 18 amino acids. V was clipped by 2 bases and J by 0 bases, with 17 bases between them.

This rearrangement joins TRBV5-4 to TRBJ2-5; D gene ambiguous. Trimming removed 2 bases from V and 5 bases from J, with 10 bases in between. CDR3 length: 13 residues. CDR1 is SGHNT and CDR2 is YYREEE in the germline V gene (reference sequence). Here the CDR3 DNA reads TGTGCCAGCAGCTTTACCAGTGGGGAGACCCAGTACTTC. This encodes CASSFTSGETQYF.

This chain links TRBV6-1 with TRBJ1-5; TRBD1 might be the D (6 bases). From germline, CDR1 is MNHNS and CDR2 SASEGT. The CDR3 covers 14 residues. Trimming removed 4 bases from V and 6 bases from J, with 13 bases in between. DNA for the CDR3: TGTGCCAGCAGTGGGCAGGGGCGCGTTCAGCCCCAGCATTTT. Translating gives CASSGQGRVQPQHF.

The rearrangement joins TRBV7-6 to TRBJ2-2; D is ambiguous. V lost 6 bases and J 5 bases, leaving 10 bases between the germline ends. Germline V gene data show CDR1 as SGHVS and CDR2 as FNYEAQ. The length of the CDR3 is 13 residues. CDR3 sequence reads: CASRQTSTGELFF. The CDR3 nucleotides read TGTGCCAGCAGACAGACAAGTACCGGGGAGCTGTTTTTT.

The rearrangement links TRBV28 to TRBJ2-7; 8 bases are a match to TRBD2. The CDR3 sequence is 11 residues long. Germline V lookup: CDR1 MDHEN, CDR2 SYDVKM. The V and J ends lost 5 bases and 13 bases, in that order; junction bases with no gene match: 7. The CDR3 here is CASSLERESYF. Here the CDR3 DNA reads TGTGCCAGCAGTCTTGAGCGGGAGAGCTACTTC.

V is TRBV19 and J is TRBJ2-1, with a possible D match to TRBD1 (6 bases). Between the trimmed V and J ends, which lost 5 bases and 12 bases, there was a span of 29 bases. Germline CDR1 reads LNHDA; CDR2 reads SQIVND (reference sequence). The CDR3 totals 17 residues. CDR3 sequence: CASSQPKRDTLEIWQFF. The CDR3 bases are TGTGCCAGTAGTCAACCTAAACGGGACACCCTAGAGATATGGCAGTTCTTC.

The gene calls are TRBV5-6 and TRBJ1-2; perhaps TRBD1 as D (5 bases). Germline lookup yields CDR1 SGHDT and CDR2 YYEEEE. Deletions cut 2 bases from V and 6 bases from J, with 11 bases between. CDR3 length equals 13 residues. In nucleotides, the CDR3 is TGTGCCAGCAGCTTTTTACGGGGGGATGGCTACACCTTC. Translation: CASSFLRGDGYTF. The full variable domain, its missing parts supplied by reference TRBV5-6 and TRBJ1-2, is DAGVTQSPTHLIKTRGQQVTLRCSPKSGHDTVSWYQQALGQGPQFIFQYYEEEERQRGNFPDRFSGHQFPNYSSELNVNALLLGDSALYLCASSFLRGDGYTFGSGTRLTVV.

V is TRBV13 and J is TRBJ1-3; TRBD1 matches 9 bases. This CDR3 spans 15 amino acids. Germline loops: CDR1 PRHDT, CDR2 FYEKMQ (reference sequence). Unmatched junction bases numbered 2, after V lost 2 bases and J lost 3 bases. The CDR3 sequence is CASSLTGGVGNTIYF. The CDR3 DNA follows: TGTGCCAGCAGCTTAACAGGGGGCGTTGGAAACACCATATATTTT.

The gene calls are TRBV5-1 and TRBJ2-1, with 12 positions matching TRBD1. The CDR3 extends over 15 amino acids. V lost 7 bases and J lost 9; bases outside the gene matches: 11. CDR1 and CDR2 (germline): SGHRS, YFSETQ. The chain's CDR3 is CASGTGGFAVSEQFF. The CDR3 bases are TGCGCCAGCGGGACAGGGGGCTTTGCAGTGAGTGAGCAGTTCTTC.

CDR3 nucleotides: TGCGCCAGCAGCTCGGGGGTCAGCAATCAGCCCCAGCATTTT. It yields the protein CASSSGVSNQPQHF. The chain is built from TRBV5-1 and TRBJ1-5, with D maybe TRBD1 (5 bases). The CDR3 consists of 14 residues. Trimming removed 3 bases from V and 1 base from J, with 8 bases in between. Germline V CDR1 and CDR2: SGHRS, YFSETQ.

This rearrangement joins TRBV5-1 to TRBJ1-3, with 10 nucleotides matching TRBD1. The V gene end was trimmed by 6 bases and the J gene end by 4 bases; junction bases not matched to a gene: 19. Germline CDR1 is SGHRS and CDR2 is YFSETQ. The CDR3 covers 19 residues. CDR3 residues: CASTDSGTGVGRAGNTIYF. In DNA form, the CDR3 reads TGCGCCAGCACCGACTCCGGGACAGGGGTCGGGCGAGCCGGAAACACCATATATTTT.

As concerns this clone: Other nucleotide sequences from this sample produce the same CDR3. The J gene is TRBJ1-4, the V gene TRBV6-1; D is perhaps TRBD1 (5 bases). The CDR3 totals 14 residues. V was clipped by 3 bases and J by 7 bases, with 12 bases between them. Per germline, CDR1 MNHNS and CDR2 SASEGT. The CDR3 sequence: CASSEGGAGEKLFF. The CDR3 region has the DNA TGTGCCAGCAGTGAGGGAGGGGCAGGTGAAAAACTGTTTTTT.

The CDR3 loop reads CASSSSGDTQYF. The CDR3 DNA is TGTGCCAGCTCATCCTCGGGAGATACGCAGTATTTT. The rearrangement uses TRBV18 and TRBJ2-3; D not resolved. Between the trimmed V and J ends, which lost 5 bases and 5 bases, there was a span of 8 bases. Germline CDR1 KGHSH, CDR2 LQKENI. The CDR3 has 12 amino acids.

This clone is a singleton in its sample. The genes are TRBV19 and TRBJ2-3; D is ambiguous. CDR3 length: 11 amino acids. The V end was cut by 6 bases, the J end by 5 bases, with 6 bases between. The germline gives CDR1 LNHDA, CDR2 SQIVND (reference sequence). This CDR3 reads CASRLGDTQYF. Here the CDR3 DNA reads TGTGCCAGTAGATTAGGAGATACGCAGTATTTT.